This record looks at one T cell receptor beta chain sequence and its context. This sample was taken from a study of blood T cell repertoires in COVID-19. Across the whole study: From T cells, B-cell-depleted T cells, or PBMCs came the material, which was cDNA or gDNA.

CDR1 and CDR2 (germline): MNHEY, SVGAGI. The J segment lost 3 bases and the V segment lost 4 bases, leaving 6 bases of the junction unmatched. This CDR3 region has 15 residues. TCRdb keeps only in-frame clones here, not all; method: immunoSEQ multiplex PCR. The sample has fewer than 250,000 clones, approximately 85% seen once. This TCR came from a woman aged 65 to 85 with active or convalescent COVID-19. Sequences were obtained from peripheral blood. The chain joins TRBV6-5 to TRBJ2-7; 10 bases line up with TRBD1. Here the CDR3 reads CASSSLGQGGYEQYF. CDR3 DNA: TGTGCCAGCAGTTCCCTTGGACAGGGGGGCTACGAGCAGTACTTC.